This paragraph covers one T cell receptor (beta chain) sequence. Which antigen it targets is not known. No base-level quality is on record; no much larger clone is a single base apart. The sample is drawn from a study of shared clonotypes between healthy human individuals (dated by TCRdb to about 2020). Background on the whole study: The cohort comprised a couple of women and three men aged 18 to 49 years. Per donor, three plates each were used for CD4 naive and CD4 memory, two for CD8 naive, and one for CD8 memory. The study deeply sequenced blood TCR repertoires of about 5 healthy adults to estimate repertoire size and the extent of clonotype sharing between individuals. To increase sequencing depth and limit assay-specific biases, TCR repertoire library preparation and sequencing were carried out by different laboratories using diverse techniques. Leukapheresis yielded between about 0.9 and 8.9 billion PBMCs per donor.

Using the deep immunoSEQ assay, multiplex PCR amplified TCR CDR3 regions from genomic DNA. Extracted genomic DNA from each cell subset was distributed evenly across all wells of several immunoSEQ 96-well plates, and each plate was treated as a replicate. Each replicate PCR for sorted subsets received about 0.2 ug genomic DNA, equal to about 30,000 T cell genomes. Purified libraries were measured with a Qubit 3.0 fluorometer, size-checked on a Bioanalyzer 2100, and measured again with the KAPA Library Quantification kit. Each immunoSEQ 96-well plate was sequenced on its own single-read 150-cycle Illumina NextSeq 550 flow cell. From the authors' description of their analysis: The immunoSEQ output contained only junctional sequences without quality scores, so filtering could not match that applied to full-length reads. To assign V/J genes and CDR3, sequences were annotated against IMGT germline references using PyIR, a Python wrapper for IgBLAST v1.9. Reads were filtered out if the reads had weak V/J assignments (E-value above 1e-6), no CDR3, stop codons, out-of-frame junctions, or ambiguous translated residues. V3J clonotypes were defined as sequences sharing an identical inferred V gene, J gene, and CDR3 amino acid sequence. Percentage overlap between repertoires was computed as shared unique clonotypes divided by the size of the smaller repertoire. RTK rarefaction, the Chao1 estimator, and Recon v2.1 estimates of unobserved clonotypes were used to assess repertoire richness. For all TCRbeta clonotypes obtained by the gDNA method from a handful of donors, generation probabilities were computed with OLGA. Sourced from immuneACCESS, this table was stored by TCRdb with only in-frame sequences that have V and J called. A share of the clones is absent; for the studies checked, an unresolved V gene accounts for under half, and the remainder has no known explanation. V, J and clone size are those of that table, while D and trimming were read from the DNA. The table for this sample lists some 2.1 million clones; about 95% of them were counted only once. The ten largest clones capture approximately 0.13% of the sample.

Healthy HIV-negative adults with no recently reported acute infections or vaccinations were included as donors. All donors were Caucasian adults living in Nashville, Tennessee, USA. CD4+ T cells were enriched through magnetic negative selection, after which naive cells were positively selected on CD45RA and the remaining negative fraction served as the memory subset. Blood was collected by leukapheresis, and PBMCs were isolated by Ficoll-Histopaque density gradient centrifugation and then cryopreserved in liquid nitrogen vapor phase. Analytical flow cytometry was used to check the purity and quantity of each magnetically sorted T cell population. From each sorted fraction, genomic DNA was isolated and quantified by UV absorbance on a Nanodrop 2000c. What the research found in general, with its limitations: Estimated clonotype richness was generally larger for naive than for memory subsets. Even with the large sequencing depth, rarefaction of the sorted-subset datasets indicated that sequencing was incomplete. Compared with non-shared clonotypes, clonotypes shared by all four sorted-subset donors had higher generation probabilities. When a handful of donors were compared, the shared fraction of clonotypes was around 5% for naive CD4, less than 4% for naive CD8, more than 2% for memory CD4, and approximately 0.4% for memory CD8. Pairwise subsampling indicated that sequencing depth was expected to affect the degree of clonotype sharing among donors. The genetic and exposure-history diversity represented was limited by the small number of donors. Sampling was restricted to blood, and TCR repertoires in tissues likely differ from the TCR repertoires found in blood.

This TCR derives from a man in his late teens or twenties in good health. Sample: naive CD4+ T cells sorted from blood. The intended sense of this specimen's cell subset or site label: CD45RA+ positively selected.

In nucleotides, the sequence is TGTGCCAGCAGGCCCCCGGGACTAGCGGGGGGGCTGGGAGAGACCCAGTACTTC. Its protein product is CASRPPGLAGGLGETQYF. The rearranged chain carries TRBV28 and TRBJ2-5; the junction holds 16 bases that match TRBD2. Trimmed from V: 6 bases; trimmed from J: 4 bases; junction bases lacking a gene match: 11. According to the germline V gene, CDR1 reads MDHEN and CDR2 reads SYDVKM. Inclusive of the bounding cysteine and phenylalanine, the CDR3 is 18 residues long. Of all the DNA, just the CDR3 is kept, 54 bases in frame from base 1. Here the CDR3 is joined to the reference TRBV28 and TRBJ2-5 genes, and the full variable domain is: DVKVTQSSRYLVKRTGEKVFLECVQDMDHENMFWYRQDPGLGLRLIYFSYDVKMKEKGDIPEGYSVSREKKERFSLILESASTNQTSMYLCASRPPGLAGGLGETQYFGPGTRLLVL.